These T cell receptor beta chains were read from a single sample in a study of blood T cell repertoires in COVID-19. The assay was immunoSEQ multiplex PCR, and TCRdb's table has in-frame clones only and misses some. Altogether 260,000 or so clones are present, about nine tenths being singletons, with the ten largest covering approximately 2.8%. What was sequenced was PBMCs or T cells enriched from blood (not recorded which). All receptors derive from a woman younger than 45 with acute COVID-19. Both conserved end residues are part of each CDR3. The D gene is left open where the match is weak. Some rows have no size entry. The others give once, few or many, or a class for an expanded clone.

>NA|TRBV6-5|13|NA|TRBJ2-7
CASWSGNSYEQYF
TGTGCCAGCTGGAGCGGCAACTCCTACGAGCAGTACTTC
>NA|TRBV9|15|NA|TRBJ1-2
CASSVAQGPNYGYTF
TGTGCCAGCAGCGTAGCTCAGGGGCCTAACTATGGCTACACCTTC
>NA|TRBV2|14|NA|TRBJ1-1
CASSVRQVNTEAFF
TGTGCCAGCAGTGTAAGGCAGGTTAACACTGAAGCTTTCTTT
>NA|TRBV2|14|NA|TRBJ1-5
CASSLDRRNQPQHF
TGTGCCAGCAGTCTCGACAGGAGGAATCAGCCCCAGCATTTT
>NA|TRBV18|14|TRBD2|TRBJ2-2
CASSPRLADGELFF
TGTGCCAGCTCACCACGACTAGCGGACGGGGAGCTGTTTTTT
>NA|TRBV19|13|NA|TRBJ1-1
CASSKGDNTEAFF
TGTGCCAGTTCTAAGGGGGATAACACTGAAGCTTTCTTT
>NA|TRBV5-6|13|NA|TRBJ2-5
CASSPVSGETQYF
TGTGCCAGCAGCCCCGTCTCGGGAGAGACCCAGTACTTC
>once|TRBV6-5|16|NA|TRBJ2-3
CASSYGGQGSTDTQYF
TGTGCCAGCAGTTACGGGGGACAAGGAAGCACAGATACGCAGTATTTT
>NA|TRBV10-3|14|NA|TRBJ1-1
CAISGDLKNTEAFF
TGTGCCATCAGCGGAGACTTGAAGAACACTGAAGCTTTCTTT
>NA|TRBV29-1|14|TRBD1|TRBJ2-1
CSVVTGGSYNEQFF
TGCAGCGTTGTAACAGGGGGATCCTACAATGAGCAGTTCTTC
>NA|TRBV4-1|12|NA|TRBJ1-2
CASSQVSLPYTF
TGCGCCAGCAGCCAAGTTTCCCTCCCCTACACCTTC
>NA|TRBV5-1|13|TRBD1|TRBJ2-7
CASSQGARYEQYF
TGCGCCAGCAGCCAGGGGGCGCGGTACGAGCAGTACTTC
>NA|TRBV5-1|14|NA|TRBJ1-3
CASSLQTSGNTIYF
TGCGCCAGCAGCCTCCAGACTTCTGGAAACACCATATATTTT
>few|TRBV2|15|TRBD1|TRBJ2-1
CAGKDRDRGNNEQFF
TGTGCCGGCAAAGACCGGGACAGGGGGAACAATGAGCAGTTCTTC
>NA|TRBV27|15|TRBD1|TRBJ1-2
CASSENWDRQYGYTF
TGTGCCAGCAGTGAGAACTGGGACAGGCAGTATGGCTACACCTTC
>NA|TRBV13|14|TRBD2|TRBJ2-7
CASSLSGEPYEQYF
TGTGCCAGCAGCTTAAGCGGGGAGCCCTACGAGCAGTACTTC
>NA|TRBV6-5|14|TRBD1|TRBJ1-2
CASSSRDRGRGYTF
TGTGCCAGCAGTTCCAGGGACAGGGGGCGAGGCTACACCTTC
>NA|TRBV12-3/TRBV12-4|11|TRBD1|TRBJ1-1
CASTEQGGAFF
TGTGCCAGCACCGAACAGGGGGGAGCTTTCTTT
>NA|TRBV19|17|TRBD1|TRBJ1-5
CASRIIGTGVPDQPQHF
TGTGCCAGTAGAATTATCGGGACAGGGGTACCCGATCAGCCCCAGCATTTT
>NA|TRBV19|15|NA|TRBJ1-5
CASSMTTGGVGPQHF
TGTGCCAGTAGTATGACGACAGGTGGGGTGGGGCCCCAGCATTTT
>NA|TRBV13|17|TRBD2|TRBJ2-3
CASSLRASGGLTDTQYF
TGTGCCAGCAGCTTACGGGCTAGCGGGGGACTCACAGATACGCAGTATTTT
>NA|TRBV10-3|15|NA|TRBJ1-5
CAISGGGRSNQPQHF
TGTGCCATCAGCGGTGGGGGCAGGAGCAATCAGCCCCAGCATTTT
>NA|TRBV6-5|16|TRBD1|TRBJ1-2
CASSYRTGNGIYGYTF
TGTGCCAGCAGTTACCGGACAGGGAATGGTATCTATGGCTACACCTTC
>NA|TRBV4-1|13|NA|TRBJ1-1
CASSQGIYTEAFF
TGCGCCAGCAGCCAGGGCATCTACACTGAAGCTTTCTTT
>NA|TRBV12-3/TRBV12-4|12|NA|TRBJ1-5
CASSLEGRAQHF
TGTGCCAGCAGTTTGGAGGGGAGGGCCCAGCATTTT
>NA|TRBV6-5|14|NA|TRBJ2-7
CASSSNRAPGEQYF
TGTGCCAGCAGTTCAAACAGGGCCCCTGGCGAGCAGTACTTC
>NA|TRBV7-9|16|NA|TRBJ2-2
CASTPQARTNTGELFF
TGTGCCAGCACGCCACAGGCCAGGACGAACACCGGGGAGCTGTTTTTT
>many|TRBV29-1|17|TRBD2|TRBJ2-1
CSVEEASGGSSYNEQFF
TGCAGCGTTGAAGAGGCCTCGGGGGGGAGCTCCTACAATGAGCAGTTCTTC
>NA|TRBV30|13|TRBD1|TRBJ2-3
CAWTGGFTDTQYF
TGTGCCTGGACAGGGGGATTCACAGATACGCAGTATTTT
>NA|TRBV4-3|15|TRBD1|TRBJ1-1
CASSLRDRENTEAFF
TGCGCCAGCAGCCTCCGGGACAGGGAGAACACTGAAGCTTTCTTT
>NA|TRBV5-1|12|NA|TRBJ2-7
CACRDTSYEQYF
TGCGCCTGCCGGGACACTTCCTACGAGCAGTACTTC
>NA|TRBV3-1/TRBV3-2|15|TRBD1|TRBJ1-5
CASSQTGVGNQPQHF
TGTGCCAGCAGCCAAACAGGGGTCGGCAATCAGCCCCAGCATTTT
>NA|TRBV18|11|NA|TRBJ2-2
CASSALGELFF
TGTGCCAGCTCGGCCTTGGGGGAGCTGTTTTTT
>NA|TRBV27|22|TRBD2|TRBJ2-2
CASSLRHPLRLAGVPNTGELFF
TGTGCCAGCAGTTTACGGCACCCCTTACGACTAGCGGGGGTGCCGAACACCGGGGAGCTGTTTTTT
>NA|TRBV5-3|13|TRBD2|TRBJ2-4
CARSLVGGNIQYF
TGTGCCAGAAGCTTGGTGGGAGGGAACATTCAGTACTTC
>NA|TRBV27|14|TRBD1|TRBJ1-2
CASSMTGRRHGYTF
TGTGCCAGCAGTATGACAGGGAGGAGGCATGGCTACACCTTC
>once|TRBV30|14|NA|TRBJ1-3
CAWRHRESGNTIYF
TGTGCCTGGAGGCACAGGGAGTCGGGAAACACCATATATTTT
>NA|TRBV7-9|15|NA|TRBJ1-4
CASSLVTGYNEKLFF
TGTGCCAGCAGCTTAGTTACAGGATATAATGAAAAACTGTTTTTT
>NA|TRBV7-8|14|NA|TRBJ2-3
CASSPTRQLYTQYF
TGTGCCAGCAGCCCTACTAGGCAGCTCTATACGCAGTATTTT
>NA|TRBV4-1|14|TRBD1|TRBJ1-1
CASSHADRLTGAFF
TGCGCCAGCAGCCACGCGGACAGGCTGACAGGGGCTTTCTTT
>NA|TRBV10-2|14|NA|TRBJ1-1
CASRSGGVNTEAFF
TGCGCCAGCCGCTCTGGGGGGGTGAACACTGAAGCTTTCTTT
>NA|TRBV6-5|15|NA|TRBJ1-2
CASSKSETGNYGYTF
TGTGCCAGCAGCAAAAGTGAGACGGGTAACTATGGCTACACCTTC
>NA|TRBV5-1|14|TRBD1|TRBJ1-2
CASSRGGAEYGYTF
TGCGCCAGCAGTAGAGGGGGCGCAGAATATGGCTACACCTTC
>NA|TRBV4-2|14|NA|TRBJ2-5
CASSQDGNPANWYF
TGTGCCAGCAGCCAAGATGGTAATCCCGCCAACTGGTACTTC
>NA|TRBV2|15|TRBD2|TRBJ2-2
CASSPGLGFTGELFF
TGTGCCAGCAGTCCGGGACTAGGGTTCACCGGGGAGCTGTTTTTT